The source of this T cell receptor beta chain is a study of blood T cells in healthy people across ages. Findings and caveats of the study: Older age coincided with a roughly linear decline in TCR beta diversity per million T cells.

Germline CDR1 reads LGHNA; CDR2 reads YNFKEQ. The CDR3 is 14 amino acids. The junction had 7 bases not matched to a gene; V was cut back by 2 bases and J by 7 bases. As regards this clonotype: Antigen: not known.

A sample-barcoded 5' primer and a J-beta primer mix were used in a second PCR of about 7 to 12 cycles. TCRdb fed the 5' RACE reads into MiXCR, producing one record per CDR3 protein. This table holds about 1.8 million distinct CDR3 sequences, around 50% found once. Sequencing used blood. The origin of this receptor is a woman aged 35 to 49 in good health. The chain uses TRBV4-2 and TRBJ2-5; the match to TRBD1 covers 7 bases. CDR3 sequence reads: CASSQRGGPGTQYF. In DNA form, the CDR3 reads TGTGCCAGCAGCCAAAGAGGGGGCCCGGGGACCCAGTACTTC.